The rows below give T cell receptor beta chains drawn from one sample of a study of blood T cell repertoires in COVID-19. The protocol was immunoSEQ multiplex PCR, while the TCRdb copy is restricted to in-frame clones and leaves out a portion. Found here are some 94,000 clones, 84% of them singletons; the top ten hold around 2%. Specimen: peripheral blood. These receptors were obtained from a man aged 70-80 years with active or convalescent COVID-19. CDR3s include the opening cysteine and the closing phenylalanine or tryptophan. Each record gives: clone size, V gene, CDR3 length, J gene, D gene, CDR3 DNA, CDR3 protein. D genes are given only for firm matches. Clone size is stated in some rows and not others, as once, few, many or a class when expanded.

few	TRBV5-4	14	TRBJ1-1	NA	TGTGCCAGCAGCTTGGCCGGAGGCAACACTGAAGCTTTCTTT	CASSLAGGNTEAFF
NA	TRBV10-1	16	TRBJ2-2	TRBD1	TGCGCCAGCAGTGATCTAGGACAGGGGGCGAGCGGGGAGCTGTTTTTT	CASSDLGQGASGELFF
NA	TRBV28	13	TRBJ1-2	NA	TGTGCCAGCAGTCCCCGGGACATCTATGGCTACACCTTC	CASSPRDIYGYTF
NA	TRBV19	18	TRBJ2-3	TRBD2	TGTGCCAGTAGTATAACGGGACTAGCGGGGGCCGACTCAAATACGCAGTATTTT	CASSITGLAGADSNTQYF
NA	TRBV7-9	14	TRBJ2-7	TRBD1	TGTGCCAGCAGCTTAGGAGGGGGCGCGGACGAGCAGTACTTC	CASSLGGGADEQYF
NA	TRBV20-1	16	TRBJ2-1	TRBD2	TGCAGTGCTAGTTCCCCAGCGGGGGGTTCCTACAATGAGCAGTTCTTC	CSASSPAGGSYNEQFF
NA	TRBV29-1	15	TRBJ1-1	NA	TGCAGCGTTCCCAGGGCGGCAGGGCTGAACACTGAAGCTTTCTTT	CSVPRAAGLNTEAFF
NA	TRBV27	14	TRBJ2-3	TRBD1	TGTGCCACCACAAGACAGGGGGCGACAGATACGCAGTATTTT	CATTRQGATDTQYF
NA	TRBV4-1	17	TRBJ2-1	TRBD2	TGCGCCAGCAGCCACGCACTAGCGGGGACCCTCTACAATGAGCAGTTCTTC	CASSHALAGTLYNEQFF
few	TRBV11-2	17	TRBJ1-1	TRBD1	TGTGCCAGCAGCAGGAGTCGGAGTAGGGGGCTTATTACTGAAGCTTTCTTT	CASSRSRSRGLITEAFF
once	TRBV5-4	14	TRBJ2-3	NA	TGTGCCAGCAGCTTGGATAGAGGAGGTTATACGCAGTATTTT	CASSLDRGGYTQYF
few	TRBV11-2	16	TRBJ1-6	NA	TGTGCCAGCAGCCAAGACAGGAGCTTACCAAATTCACCCCTCCACTTT	CASSQDRSLPNSPLHF
NA	TRBV5-4	15	TRBJ1-4	TRBD1	TGTGCCAGCAGCTCCCGGACAGGGAATAATGAAAAACTGTTTTTT	CASSSRTGNNEKLFF
once	TRBV7-6	11	TRBJ1-4	TRBD1	TGTGCCACTCGACAGGGGGAAAAACTGTTTTTT	CATRQGEKLFF
once	TRBV5-1	15	TRBJ1-1	TRBD1	TGCGCCAGCAGCGTTGGGAGTTACCAGGGGGCTGAAGCTTTCTTT	CASSVGSYQGAEAFF
NA	TRBV5-4	15	TRBJ1-1	TRBD1	TGTGCCAGCAGCTTAGGAGCAGGGGGATTCACTGAAGCTTTCTTT	CASSLGAGGFTEAFF
NA	TRBV20-1	11	TRBJ1-2	NA	TGCAGTGCTCCAACCCCGGGTGGCTACACCTTC	CSAPTPGGYTF
once	TRBV3-1/TRBV3-2	13	TRBJ1-2	TRBD1	TGTGCCGGCGACAGGGGGCGGTATAATGGCTACACCTTC	CAGDRGRYNGYTF
NA	TRBV7-9	14	TRBJ2-5	NA	TGTGCCAGCAGCTTAGGGGACACGCAAGAGACCCAGTACTTC	CASSLGDTQETQYF
NA	TRBV7-2	14	TRBJ2-1	TRBD2	TGTGCCAGCAGCCGGGGGGACTTCTACAATGAGCAGTTCTTC	CASSRGDFYNEQFF
NA	TRBV6-2/TRBV6-3	14	TRBJ2-7	NA	TGTGCCAGCAGTTACCCGACACAGGACTACGAGCAGTACTTC	CASSYPTQDYEQYF
NA	TRBV13	16	TRBJ1-3	NA	TGTGCCAGCAGCCGCGGCAGGACAGCCTCTGGAAACACCATATATTTT	CASSRGRTASGNTIYF
NA	TRBV6-5	14	TRBJ1-3	NA	TGTGCCAGCACCACTGGGGGGGCGGGAAACACCATATATTTT	CASTTGGAGNTIYF
NA	TRBV3-1/TRBV3-2	16	TRBJ1-6	NA	TGTGCCAGCAGCCAAGCAGGGAACCAAAATAATTCACCCCTCCACTTT	CASSQAGNQNNSPLHF
NA	TRBV19	15	TRBJ2-3	NA	TGTGCCAGTAGTATGTACAGACGTAGCACAGATACGCAGTATTTT	CASSMYRRSTDTQYF
NA	TRBV5-1	13	TRBJ1-4	NA	TGCGCCAGCAGCTCCGGAGAAAATGAAAAACTGTTTTTT	CASSSGENEKLFF
NA	TRBV21-1	19	TRBJ1-5	NA	TGTGCCAGCAGCAAAGAGGATCGGGGGGACAGGGGGTTCCCTCAGCCCCAGCATTTT	CASSKEDRGDRGFPQPQHF
NA	TRBV5-1	14	TRBJ1-5	NA	TGCGCCAGCAGCTTGGACAGTGGCAATCAGCCCCAGCATTTT	CASSLDSGNQPQHF
once	TRBV5-4	13	TRBJ2-7	NA	TGTGCCAGCAGCTTGGACATATCCTACGAGCAGTACTTC	CASSLDISYEQYF
NA	TRBV7-9	16	TRBJ1-1	TRBD1	TGTGCCAGCAGCGCCCCGACAGGGGGAAGGAGCACTGAAGCTTTCTTT	CASSAPTGGRSTEAFF
NA	TRBV3-1/TRBV3-2	16	TRBJ2-1	NA	TGTGCCAGCAGCCAAGACAGGGGAAGGGCCTACAATGAGCAGTTCTTC	CASSQDRGRAYNEQFF
NA	TRBV7-2	17	TRBJ2-3	TRBD2	TGTGCCAGCAGTTGGACTAGCGGGAACCCTAGCACAGATACGCAGTATTTT	CASSWTSGNPSTDTQYF
NA	TRBV19	16	TRBJ1-6	NA	TGTGCCCCTTCGTCTGGGGCTGCCTTCTATAATTCACCCCTCCACTTT	CAPSSGAAFYNSPLHF
NA	TRBV5-1	13	TRBJ2-5	TRBD1	TGCGCCAGCAGCTACACAGGGGGAGAGACCCAGTACTTC	CASSYTGGETQYF
NA	TRBV28	17	TRBJ2-1	TRBD1	TGTGCCAGTGTTCCGGGACAGGGGGTATGGCCAAACAATGAGCAGTTCTTC	CASVPGQGVWPNNEQFF
NA	TRBV5-1	14	TRBJ2-1	TRBD1	TGCGCCAGCAGCTTTACAGGGGACTACAATGAGCAGTTCTTC	CASSFTGDYNEQFF
NA	TRBV2	15	TRBJ1-6	TRBD1	TGTGCCAGCAGTTTACAGGGACAGGGCGTCTCACCCCTCCACTTT	CASSLQGQGVSPLHF
NA	TRBV13	15	TRBJ2-4	TRBD1	TGTGCCAGCAGCTCCTCGGGGGACAGGTCAATTCCTCAGTACTTC	CASSSSGDRSIPQYF
NA	TRBV6-4	13	TRBJ2-3	NA	TGTGCCAGCAGCCCAAGCGGCACAGATACGCAGTATTTT	CASSPSGTDTQYF
NA	TRBV29-1	15	TRBJ1-1	TRBD1	TGCAGCGCGAATCCTCGACAGGGCCTGAGCACTGAAGCTTTCTTT	CSANPRQGLSTEAFF
NA	TRBV5-5	15	TRBJ1-6	TRBD1	TGTGCCAGCAGCCCGCCGGGACAGAAAAATTCACCCCTCCACTTT	CASSPPGQKNSPLHF
NA	TRBV7-9	13	TRBJ1-2	NA	TGTGCCAGCAGCTTAGAAAGCCGCGATGGCTACACCTTC	CASSLESRDGYTF
NA	TRBV7-2	16	TRBJ2-1	TRBD2	TGTGCCAGCAGCTTCCTAGCGGTAAGCTCCTACAATGAGCAGTTCTTC	CASSFLAVSSYNEQFF
NA	TRBV28	14	TRBJ1-5	NA	TGTGTCACCCGTTCGGGGACTGGGAATCAGCCCCAGCATTTT	CVTRSGTGNQPQHF
NA	TRBV5-4	13	TRBJ2-3	NA	TGTGCCAGCAGAACTTTAAGCACAGATACGCAGTATTTT	CASRTLSTDTQYF
NA	TRBV19	14	TRBJ1-1	NA	TGTGCCAGTAGTATTTTGGGGGGGAATGGTGAAGCTTTCTTT	CASSILGGNGEAFF
once	TRBV9	14	TRBJ2-1	NA	TGTGCCAGCAGCGTAGTAGGGGGTCTGGGTGAGCAGTTCTTC	CASSVVGGLGEQFF
few	TRBV7-9	15	TRBJ1-6	NA	TGTGCCAGCAGCTTAGGGGGAGACGGGAATTCACCCCTCCACTTT	CASSLGGDGNSPLHF
NA	TRBV20-1	11	TRBJ2-5	TRBD2	TGCAGTGCTCTCGGGGGGGAGACCCAGTACTTC	CSALGGETQYF
NA	TRBV7-6	15	TRBJ1-5	NA	TGTGCCAGCAGCTTAGTCGCCGGGAGGGATCAGCCCCAGCATTTT	CASSLVAGRDQPQHF
NA	TRBV20-1	14	TRBJ2-5	NA	TGCAGTGCTAGTGGACGGGGGACCATAGAGACCCAGTACTTC	CSASGRGTIETQYF